Shown below are 17 T cell receptor beta chains from a single sample sequenced in a study of blood T cell repertoires in COVID-19. Assay used: immunoSEQ multiplex PCR; TCRdb lists only in-frame clones, some missing. The data show 150,000 to 200,000 clones, under 85% seen once. The sequencing input was peripheral blood. The receptors stem from a woman aged 40 to 50 with acute or convalescent COVID-19.

The chain couples TRBV1 to TRBJ2-7; the DNA was not used to check the table's D call, TRBD1. TRBV1 is shown as a pseudogene. This CDR3 contains 14 residues. This CDR3 is CTSSDGTGWDEQYF. Written as DNA, the CDR3 is TGCACCAGCAGCGACGGGACAGGGTGGGACGAGCAGTACTTC.

CDR3 sequence reads: CASSIKGQGFNQPQHF. The CDR3 region has the DNA TGTGCCAGTAGTATAAAGGGACAGGGATTCAATCAGCCCCAGCATTTT. The chain is built from TRBV19 and TRBJ1-5, with 9 positions matching TRBD1. V shed 2 bases and J 3 bases; nucleotides not matched to a gene: 5. The CDR3 has 16 amino acids. The germline gives CDR1 LNHDA, CDR2 SQIVND (reference sequence). The full variable domain, in which reference TRBV19 and TRBJ1-5 provide the parts outside the CDR3, is DGGITQSPKYLFRKEGQNVTLSCEQNLNHDAMYWYRQDPGQGLRLIYYSQIVNDFQKGDIAEGYSVSREKKESFPLTVTSAQKNPTAFYLCASSIKGQGFNQPQHFGDGTRLSIL.

The V gene is TRBV2, the J gene TRBJ1-4; no firm D call. V gave up 8 bases and J gave up 2 bases, with 6 bases separating them. CDR1 and CDR2 from the germline V gene are SNHLY and FYNNEI. The CDR3 runs to 12 residues. The CDR3 DNA is TGTGCCAGCTCACGGACTAATGAAAAACTGTTTTTT. Its protein product is CASSRTNEKLFF. The full variable domain, completed using reference TRBV2 and TRBJ1-4, is EPEVTQTPSHQVTQMGQEVILRCVPISNHLYFYWYRQILGQKVEFLVSFYNNEISEKSEIFDDQFSVERPDGSNFTLKIRSTKLEDSAMYFCASSRTNEKLFFGSGTQLSVL.

A note on this clone: An end of the junction differs from the germline gene, which may be a read error. This chain uses TRBV7-7 with TRBJ1-4; the match to TRBD1 covers 8 bases. The CDR3 loop spans 15 amino acids. Germline V gene sequence: CDR1 SSHAT, CDR2 FNYEAQ (reference sequence). Written as DNA, the CDR3 is TGTGCTAGCAGTTCAGGGGGCACGGCTAATGAAAAACTGTTTTTT. The encoded protein is CASSSGGTANEKLFF.

The gene calls are TRBV10-3 and TRBJ2-2; TRBD2 is a possible D gene (6 bases). V was shortened by 3 bases and J by 4 bases, with 18 bases between the two germline ends. This CDR3 region has 17 residues. Germline CDR1 reads ENHRY; CDR2 reads SYGVKD. CDR3 residues: CAISDVARDFPTGELFF. The CDR3 DNA reads TGTGCCATCAGTGACGTCGCCCGGGACTTCCCCACCGGGGAGCTGTTTTTT.

This clone was recorded once. This chain links TRBV5-1 with TRBJ1-3, with 7 bases fitting TRBD1. The length of the CDR3 is 14 residues. Losses at the gene ends were 6 bases for V and 6 bases for J; bases not matched to a gene: 9. Germline values: CDR1 SGHRS, CDR2 YFSETQ. CDR3 in DNA: TGCGCCAGCATCCGAGGTCAGGGGGTAAACACCATATATTTT. This codes for CASIRGQGVNTIYF.

The V gene is TRBV6-5, the J gene TRBJ2-7; the match to TRBD1 covers 8 bases. This CDR3 region has 13 residues. Germline V gene lookup returns CDR1 MNHEY and CDR2 SVGAGI. V lost 8 bases to trimming and J lost 2 bases; unmatched junction nucleotides: 5. This CDR3 is CASHQQGAYEQYF. The CDR3 DNA reads as TGTGCCAGCCATCAACAGGGGGCCTACGAGCAGTACTTC.

This chain connects TRBV10-2 to TRBJ2-3; 10 bases match TRBD2. The CDR3 totals 14 residues. V shed 4 bases and J 6 bases; nucleotides not matched to a gene: 4. Germline-derived CDR1 and CDR2 are WSHSY and SAAADI. CDR3 protein: CASSGGSGGDTQYF. The CDR3 coding sequence is TGCGCCAGCAGTGGTGGTAGCGGGGGGGATACGCAGTATTTT.

This chain uses TRBV5-4 with TRBJ2-7; perhaps TRBD2 as D (6 bases). The CDR3 length is 16 residues. V gave up 3 bases and J gave up 0 bases, with 16 bases separating them. The V gene's germline CDR1 is SGHNT and CDR2 YYREEE (reference sequence). The DNA of the CDR3 is TGTGCCAGCAGCTGGGGCGGGGCCCTGGGCTCCTACGAGCAGTACTTC. Translating it yields CASSWGGALGSYEQYF.

CDR3 DNA: TGTGCCTGGAGTGCAGGGGTCTCCTACAATGAGCAGTTCTTC. It specifies CAWSAGVSYNEQFF. The V gene is TRBV30, the J gene TRBJ2-1; D might be TRBD1 (6 bases). Germline values: CDR1 GTSNPN, CDR2 SVGIG (reference sequence). CDR3 length equals 14 residues. Trimming took 1 base from V and 0 from J, leaving 7 bases between them.

This rearrangement joins TRBV28 to TRBJ2-3; TRBD2 is a possible D gene (7 bases). Germline V gene sequence: CDR1 MDHEN, CDR2 SYDVKM. Deletions cut 4 bases from V and 1 base from J, with 12 bases between. CDR3 length equals 15 residues. For the CDR3, the DNA is TGTGCCAGCAGTTCTGGGGGGGCGGGCACAGATACGCAGTATTTT. Residues: CASSSGGAGTDTQYF.

The V call is TRBV24-1, the J call TRBJ2-3; TRBD2 matches at 9 bases. Germline loops: CDR1 KGHDR, CDR2 SFDVKD. The CDR3 is made up of 17 amino acids. J was trimmed by 3 bases and V by 4 bases; bases with no gene match: 10. The CDR3 DNA follows: TGTGCCACCAGTGACAATAGCGGGGGCCTGGGGACAGATACGCAGTATTTT. It encodes CATSDNSGGLGTDTQYF.

V is TRBV3-1 (or the pseudogene TRBV3-2) and J is TRBJ1-1; no definite D call. Germline V gene lookup returns CDR1 LGHDT and CDR2 YNNKEL (reference sequence). The CDR3 length is 14 residues. The V end was cut by 2 bases, the J end by 5 bases, with 12 bases between. For the CDR3, the DNA is TGTGCCAGCAGCCAACGGAGAGGGTGGACTGAAGCTTTCTTT. Amino acid sequence: CASSQRRGWTEAFF.

The chain has TRBV10-3 and TRBJ1-2; 7 nucleotides line up with TRBD1. Germline V gives CDR1 ENHRY, CDR2 SYGVKD. V shed 6 bases, J shed 1 base, and the junction held 11 bases outside the gene matches. This CDR3 spans 16 amino acids. CDR3 loop: CAISPGQLYFNYGYTF. CDR3 sequence (DNA): TGTGCCATCAGCCCGGGACAGCTATATTTTAACTATGGCTACACCTTC.

The chain recombines TRBV5-1 with TRBJ2-1; 7 bases are shared with TRBD2. The CDR3 is 15 amino acids. The germline V gene has CDR1 SGHRS and CDR2 YFSETQ. Trimming took 1 base from V and 2 from J; bases not matched to a gene: 3. As DNA, the CDR3 is TGCGCCAGCAGCTTGCACAGCGGGGCCTACAATGAGCAGTTCTTC. Residues: CASSLHSGAYNEQFF.

The rearrangement joins TRBV28 to TRBJ1-2, with 10 positions matching TRBD1. The CDR3 spans 15 residues. Germline CDR1 and CDR2: MDHEN and SYDVKM. The trim removed 5 bases at V and 3 bases at J, leaving 6 bases unmatched. CDR3 sequence (DNA): TGTGCCAGCAGTAACCGGGACAGGGGTGACTATGGCTACACCTTC. It codes for CASSNRDRGDYGYTF.

The chain uses TRBV21-1 and TRBJ1-3; the table's D call of TRBD1 was not tested on the DNA. TRBV21-1 is labeled a pseudogene. The CDR3 spans 17 residues. This CDR3 reads CASSKPPQQGEGNTIYF. CDR3 bases: TGTGCCAGCAGCAAACCGCCTCAACAGGGGGAGGGAAACACCATATATTTT.